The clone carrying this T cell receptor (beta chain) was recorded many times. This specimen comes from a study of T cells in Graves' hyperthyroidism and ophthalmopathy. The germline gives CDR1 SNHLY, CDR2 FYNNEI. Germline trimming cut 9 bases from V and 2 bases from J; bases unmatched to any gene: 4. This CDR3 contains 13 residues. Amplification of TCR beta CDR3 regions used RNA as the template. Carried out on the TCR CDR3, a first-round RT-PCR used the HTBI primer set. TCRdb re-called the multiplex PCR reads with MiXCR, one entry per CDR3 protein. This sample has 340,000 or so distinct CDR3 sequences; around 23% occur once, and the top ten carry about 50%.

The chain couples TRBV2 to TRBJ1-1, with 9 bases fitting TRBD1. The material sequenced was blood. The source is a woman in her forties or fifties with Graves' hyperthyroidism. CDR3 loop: CASAGQGNTEAFF. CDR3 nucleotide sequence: TGTGCCAGTGCGGGACAGGGAAACACTGAAGCTTTCTTT.